This T cell receptor beta chain came from a study of blood T cell repertoires in COVID-19. Germline loops: CDR1 SGHKS, CDR2 YYEKEE (reference sequence). V lost 2 bases and J lost 8, with 11 bases in between. CDR3 length equals 14 residues. The protocol was immunoSEQ multiplex PCR, while the TCRdb copy is restricted to in-frame clones and leaves out a portion. The sample includes approximately 60,000 clones, almost 80% of them seen just once. This clonotype originated in a man aged 60 to 75 with acute or convalescent COVID-19. Material for sequencing was peripheral blood. The chain employs TRBV5-5 and TRBJ1-6, with D possibly being TRBD1 (5 bases). As DNA, the CDR3 is TGTGCCAGCAGCTTAGGTGACAGCTATTCACCCCTCCACTTT. Amino acid sequence: CASSLGDSYSPLHF.